What follows is one TCR beta chain and its context. What it recognizes is unknown. Looked up from germline, CDR1 is MNHNY and CDR2 is SVGAGI (reference sequence). The germline V and J ends were trimmed by 2 bases and 1 base, with 14 bases remaining between them. CDR3 length equals 16 residues. The data belong to a study of T cell repertoires in aging, cancer and after chemotherapy. Across the study: Paired samples before and after chemotherapy came from chronic lymphocytic leukemia patients on fludarabine- or bendamustine-based regimens. General study findings and limits: Healthy donors lost TCR diversity with age mainly through richness, cancer patients through richness and evenness. These repertoire data do not allow conclusions about immunological memory after chemotherapy.

The template was genomic DNA from peripheral blood, not RNA. Multiplex touch-down PCR with TRB-A/B primers amplified rearranged V-D-J TRB sequences. TCRdb itself ran the multiplex PCR reads through MiXCR, one entry per CDR3 protein. The sample yields under 9,000 distinct CDR3 sequences, around 30% seen once. This chain joins TRBV6-6 and TRBJ1-1; D is unclear. Specimen: blood. This sequence was found in a human donor with a blood cancer. DNA of the CDR3: TGTGCCAGCAGTTACCTCCCCCCGCAGTCGAACACTGAAGCTTTCTTT. Translating it yields CASSYLPPQSNTEAFF.